These 15 T cell receptor beta chains were all obtained from the same sample, sequenced in a study of T-cell memory formation after mild COVID-19. TCRdb passed the 5' RACE reads through MiXCR, listing each CDR3 protein once. The sample records more than 350,000 distinct CDR3 sequences, roughly 15% being singletons. The specimen was PBMCs or a T cell subset sorted from them (not recorded which). Every receptor here comes from a man between 18 and 35 years old who had mild COVID-19 (a few samples of this study predate the infection). Cell type and time point are not known.

The J gene is TRBJ2-3, the V gene TRBV11-2; D perhaps matches TRBD1 (5 bases). Germline lookup yields CDR1 SGHAT and CDR2 FQNNGV. CDR3 length equals 17 residues. Trimming left V 0 bases short and J 3 bases short, with 16 bases between. The CDR3: CASSLDYTGSRTDTQYF. Here the CDR3 DNA reads TGTGCCAGCAGCTTAGATTATACAGGTTCGAGGACAGATACGCAGTATTTT.

This clonotype has more than one count but fewer than ten. The V gene is TRBV7-2, the J gene TRBJ2-3, with 7 bases fitting TRBD1. Germline V gene sequence: CDR1 SGHTA, CDR2 FQGNSA. V was pared by 4 bases and J by 2 bases, with 9 bases of the junction left unmatched. CDR3 length equals 16 residues. The CDR3 DNA is TGTGCCAGCAGCTCCAGGGACAGCTCATACACAGATACGCAGTATTTT. It is translated as CASSSRDSSYTDTQYF.

The CDR3 DNA is TGTGCCAGCTCACCTCCTTACGACGTAAGCTCTGGAAACACCATATATTTT. Residues: CASSPPYDVSSGNTIYF. The chain couples TRBV18 to TRBJ1-3; D is undetermined. Trimming removed 3 bases at V and 0 bases at J, with 15 bases between. This CDR3 spans 17 amino acids. Germline V gives CDR1 KGHSH, CDR2 LQKENI. The variable domain in full, completed from reference TRBV18 and TRBJ1-3, reads NAGVMQNPRHLVRRRGQEARLRCSPMKGHSHVYWYRQLPEEGLKFMVYLQKENIIDESGMPKERFSAEFPKEGPSILRIQQVVRGDSAAYFCASSPPYDVSSGNTIYFGEGSWLTVV.

On this clonotype: Without the conserved terminal phenylalanine or tryptophan, this CDR3 likely stems from a read error. The chain combines TRBV7-3 with TRBJ1-2, with 7 positions matching TRBD1. Germline trimming cut 5 bases from V and 5 bases from J; bases unmatched to any gene: 5. Germline loops: CDR1 SGHTA, CDR2 FQGTGA. The CDR3 has 13 amino acids. CDR3 loop: CASSRGQAYGYTL. CDR3 DNA sequence: TGTGCCAGCAGCCGCGGACAGGCATATGGCTACACCTTA.

Only a few counts were recorded for this clonotype. The junction departs from the called germline gene at one end, perhaps through a read error. V usage is TRBV5-5 and J usage is TRBJ1-2; possibly TRBD1 for D (5 bases). The germline CDR1 and CDR2 sequences are SGHKS and YYEKEE (reference sequence). There are 12 residues in the CDR3. The CDR3 loop reads CASSRYGGEYAF. The CDR3 DNA reads as TGTGCCAGCAGCCGTTACGGAGGGGAATACGCCTTC.

In this sample, this clonotype turned up a few times. As DNA, the CDR3 is TGTGCCAGCAGCTTCGGGATAGCTGGAAACACCATATATTTT. It translates to CASSFGIAGNTIYF. The chain uses TRBV7-9 and TRBJ1-3, with D hard to call. In germline, CDR1 is SEHNR, CDR2 FQNEAQ (reference sequence). The length of the CDR3 is 14 residues. Deletions cut 3 bases from V and 2 bases from J, with 8 bases between.

A few counts support this clonotype. CDR3 nucleotide sequence: TGCGCCAGCAGCGTCCGGGACAGGGAAGAGGATGAGCAGTTCTTC. This codes for CASSVRDREEDEQFF. The rearrangement uses TRBV4-1 and TRBJ2-1, with 9 bases identical to TRBD1. The junction had 10 bases not matched to a gene; V was cut back by 5 bases and J by 8 bases. The CDR3 extends over 15 amino acids. Looked up from germline, CDR1 is MGHRA and CDR2 is YSYEKL.

J is TRBJ2-3 and V is TRBV4-3; a possible D gene is TRBD2 (6 bases). V was clipped by 4 bases and J by 4 bases, with 15 bases between them. CDR3 length: 15 amino acids. The germline gives CDR1 LGHNA, CDR2 YSLEER. Here the CDR3 DNA reads TGCGCCAGCAGCCTCGCGACTAGTGAGCCAGATACGCAGTATTTT. Protein: CASSLATSEPDTQYF.

The chain joins TRBV6-2 or TRBV6-3 to TRBJ1-5; TRBD1 agrees at 11 bases. This CDR3 is 20 amino acids long. J gave up 0 bases and V 0 bases, and 10 bases lay outside the gene matches. In germline, CDR1 is MNHEY, CDR2 SVGEGT. The CDR3 loop is CASSYSPWTGGIVSNQPQHF. The CDR3 DNA is TGTGCCAGCAGTTACTCGCCTTGGACAGGGGGCATCGTTAGCAATCAGCCCCAGCATTTT.

J is TRBJ1-5 and V is TRBV7-6; 7 bases are a match to TRBD1. The V and J ends lost 0 bases and 2 bases, in that order; junction bases with no gene match: 1. Germline values: CDR1 SGHVS, CDR2 FNYEAQ. The CDR3 runs 15 residues. In nucleotides, the CDR3 is TGTGCCAGCAGCTTAGCGACAGGGCGCAATCAGCCCCAGCATTTT. Its translation is CASSLATGRNQPQHF.

This clonotype was observed a few times. J is TRBJ2-1 and V is TRBV28; TRBD1 aligns across 9 bases. CDR1 is MDHEN and CDR2 is SYDVKM in the germline V gene. The CDR3 extends over 16 amino acids. The ends lost 6 bases at V and 9 bases at J; junction bases unmatched: 15. Here the CDR3 DNA reads TGTGCCAGCAGCTTACTCGGGACAGGGTTTGATGGTGAGCAGTTCTTC. Translation: CASSLLGTGFDGEQFF.

The chain combines TRBV7-2 with TRBJ2-3; D is unclear. Trimming removed 1 base at V and 2 bases at J, with 16 bases between. The CDR3 runs 17 residues. Germline CDR1 SGHTA, CDR2 FQGNSA. As DNA, the CDR3 is TGTGCCAGCAGCTTAGAGGTCAGCTCTACCCCCACAGATACGCAGTATTTT. This encodes CASSLEVSSTPTDTQYF.

There are many counts of this clonotype. The chain is built from TRBV7-2 and TRBJ2-1, with 11 bases matching TRBD1. This CDR3 comprises 13 residues. Losses at the gene ends were 3 bases for V and 11 bases for J; bases not matched to a gene: 3. The germline CDR1 and CDR2 sequences are SGHTA and FQGNSA. The CDR3 DNA reads TGTGCCAGCAGCTTCGGGACAGGGGGGAAGCAGTTCTTC. It encodes CASSFGTGGKQFF.

This clonotype was seen a few times. The chain joins TRBV25-1 to TRBJ2-2; 8 nucleotides align to TRBD1. V dropped 3 bases and J dropped 1; count of bases not matched to a gene: 4. The CDR3 totals 16 residues. Germline CDR1 and CDR2: MGHDK and SYGVNS. The CDR3 here is CASSEPGQGNTGELFF. In DNA, the CDR3 is TGTGCCAGCAGTGAGCCAGGACAGGGGAACACCGGGGAGCTGTTTTTT.

There are a few counts of this clonotype. The chain combines TRBV4-3 with TRBJ1-4; D not resolved. The CDR3 spans 15 residues. Trimming shortened V by 1 base and J by 8 bases, and 14 bases separated the two germline ends. CDR1 LGHNA and CDR2 YSLEER come from the germline V gene. For the CDR3, the DNA is TGCGCCAGCAGCCAAGGCTTGGGGAGGGAGGAAAAACTGTTTTTT. This encodes CASSQGLGREEKLFF.